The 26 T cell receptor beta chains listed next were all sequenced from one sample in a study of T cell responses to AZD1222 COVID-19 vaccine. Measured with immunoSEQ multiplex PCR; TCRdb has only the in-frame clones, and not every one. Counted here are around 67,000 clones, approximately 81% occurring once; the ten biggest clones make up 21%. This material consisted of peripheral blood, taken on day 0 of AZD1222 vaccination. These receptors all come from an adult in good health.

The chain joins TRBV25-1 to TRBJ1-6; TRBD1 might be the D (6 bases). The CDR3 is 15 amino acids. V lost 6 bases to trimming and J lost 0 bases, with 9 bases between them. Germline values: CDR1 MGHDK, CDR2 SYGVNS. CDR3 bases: TGTGCCAGCAGACTGGACAGCTCCTATAATTCACCCCTCCACTTT. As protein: CASRLDSSYNSPLHF.

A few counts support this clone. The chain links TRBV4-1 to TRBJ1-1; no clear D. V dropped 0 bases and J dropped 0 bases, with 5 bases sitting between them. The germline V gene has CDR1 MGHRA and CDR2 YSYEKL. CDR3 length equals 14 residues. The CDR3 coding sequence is TGCGCCAGCAGCCAAGATGCTGTGAACACTGAAGCTTTCTTT. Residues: CASSQDAVNTEAFF.

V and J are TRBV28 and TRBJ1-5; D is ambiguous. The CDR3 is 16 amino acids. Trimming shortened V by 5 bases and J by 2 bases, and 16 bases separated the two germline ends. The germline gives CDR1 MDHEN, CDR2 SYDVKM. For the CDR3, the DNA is TGTGCCAGCAGTGACTATAACGTGGTGCGCAATCAGCCCCAGCATTTT. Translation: CASSDYNVVRNQPQHF.

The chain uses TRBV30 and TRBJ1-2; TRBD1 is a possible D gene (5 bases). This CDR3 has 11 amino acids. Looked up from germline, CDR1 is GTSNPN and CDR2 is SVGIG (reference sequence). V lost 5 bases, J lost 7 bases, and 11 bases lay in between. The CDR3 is CAWLGLVGYTF. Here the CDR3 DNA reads TGTGCCTGGTTGGGACTAGTTGGCTACACCTTC.

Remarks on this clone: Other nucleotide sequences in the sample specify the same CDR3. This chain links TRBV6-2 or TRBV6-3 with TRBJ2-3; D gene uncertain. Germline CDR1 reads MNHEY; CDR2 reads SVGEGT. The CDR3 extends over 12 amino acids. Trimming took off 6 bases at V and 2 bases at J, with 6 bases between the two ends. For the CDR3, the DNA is TGTGCCAGCAGCCCTTTCACAGATACGCAGTATTTT. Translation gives CASSPFTDTQYF.

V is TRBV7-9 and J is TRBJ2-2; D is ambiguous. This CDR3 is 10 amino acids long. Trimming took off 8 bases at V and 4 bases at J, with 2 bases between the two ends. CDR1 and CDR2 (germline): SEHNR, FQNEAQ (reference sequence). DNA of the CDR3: TGTGCCAGCCCCACCGGGGAGCTGTTTTTT. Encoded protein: CASPTGELFF.

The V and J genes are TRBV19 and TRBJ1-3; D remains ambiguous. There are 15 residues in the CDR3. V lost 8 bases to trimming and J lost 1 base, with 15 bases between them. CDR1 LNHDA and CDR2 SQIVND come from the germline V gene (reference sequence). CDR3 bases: TGTGCCAGTCAGGTCGAGGCGGGGTCTGGAAACACCATATATTTT. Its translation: CASQVEAGSGNTIYF.

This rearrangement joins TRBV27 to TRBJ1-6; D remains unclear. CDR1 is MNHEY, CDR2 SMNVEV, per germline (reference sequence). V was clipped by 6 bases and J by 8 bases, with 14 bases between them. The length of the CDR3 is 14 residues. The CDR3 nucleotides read TGTGCCAGCAGCCTGAGAGGCGGGGATTCACCCCTCCACTTT. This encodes CASSLRGGDSPLHF.

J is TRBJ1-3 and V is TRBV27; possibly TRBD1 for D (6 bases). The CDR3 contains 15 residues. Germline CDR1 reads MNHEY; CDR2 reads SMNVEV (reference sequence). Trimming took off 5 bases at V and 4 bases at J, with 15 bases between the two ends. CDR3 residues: CASSPIQGFGNTIYF. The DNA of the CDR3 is TGTGCCAGCAGTCCAATTCAGGGGTTCGGAAACACCATATATTTT.

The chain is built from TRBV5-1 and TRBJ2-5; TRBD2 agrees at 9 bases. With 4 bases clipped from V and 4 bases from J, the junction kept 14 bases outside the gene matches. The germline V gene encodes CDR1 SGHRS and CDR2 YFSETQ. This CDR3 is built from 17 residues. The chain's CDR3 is CASSVSQIAGVGETQYF. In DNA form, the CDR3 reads TGCGCCAGCAGCGTATCCCAAATAGCGGGGGTAGGAGAGACCCAGTACTTC.

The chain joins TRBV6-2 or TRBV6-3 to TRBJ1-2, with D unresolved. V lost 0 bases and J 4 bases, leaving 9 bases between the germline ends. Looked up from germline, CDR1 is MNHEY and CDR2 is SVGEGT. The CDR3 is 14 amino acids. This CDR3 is CASSYSELFYGYTF. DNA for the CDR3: TGTGCCAGCAGTTACTCTGAGCTGTTCTATGGCTACACCTTC.

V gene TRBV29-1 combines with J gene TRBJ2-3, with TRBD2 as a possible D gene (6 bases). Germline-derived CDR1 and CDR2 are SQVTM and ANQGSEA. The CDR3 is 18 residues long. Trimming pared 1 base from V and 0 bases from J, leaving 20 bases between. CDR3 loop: CSVEGPGWRGSSTDTQYF. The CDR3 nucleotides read TGCAGCGTTGAAGGCCCCGGGTGGCGGGGATCTAGCACAGATACGCAGTATTTT.

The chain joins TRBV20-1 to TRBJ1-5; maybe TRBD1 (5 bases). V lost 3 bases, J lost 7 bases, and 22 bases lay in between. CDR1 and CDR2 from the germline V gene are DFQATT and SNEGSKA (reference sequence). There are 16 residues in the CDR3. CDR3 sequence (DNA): TGCAGTGCTAGTACCGGGGGGAGGGGTGGATGGCAGCCCCAGCATTTT. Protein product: CSASTGGRGGWQPQHF.

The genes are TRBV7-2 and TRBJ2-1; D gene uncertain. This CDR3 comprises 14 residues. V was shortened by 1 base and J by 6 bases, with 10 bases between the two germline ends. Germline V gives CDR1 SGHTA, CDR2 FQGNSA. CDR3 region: CASSLEWRFNEQFF. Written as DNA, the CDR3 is TGTGCCAGCAGCTTAGAGTGGCGGTTCAATGAGCAGTTCTTC.

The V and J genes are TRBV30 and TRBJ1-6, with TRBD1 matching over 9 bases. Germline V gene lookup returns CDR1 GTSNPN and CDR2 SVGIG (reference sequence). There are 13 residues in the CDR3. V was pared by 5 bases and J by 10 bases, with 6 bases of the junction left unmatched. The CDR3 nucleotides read TGTGCCTGGGGCGGGACAGGGTGGTCACCCCTCCACTTT. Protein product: CAWGGTGWSPLHF. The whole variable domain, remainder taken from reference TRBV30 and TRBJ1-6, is SQTIHQWPATLVQPVGSPLSLECTVEGTSNPNLYWYRQAAGRGLQLLFYSVGIGQISSEVPQNLSASRPQDRQFILSSKKLLLSDSGFYLCAWGGTGWSPLHFGNGTRLTVT.

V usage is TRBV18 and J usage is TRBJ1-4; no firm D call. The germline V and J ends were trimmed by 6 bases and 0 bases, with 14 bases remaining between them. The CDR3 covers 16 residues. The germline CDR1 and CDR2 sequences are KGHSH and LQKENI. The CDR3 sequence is CASSPSLGATNEKLFF. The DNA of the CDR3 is TGTGCCAGCTCTCCAAGCCTGGGAGCAACTAATGAAAAACTGTTTTTT.

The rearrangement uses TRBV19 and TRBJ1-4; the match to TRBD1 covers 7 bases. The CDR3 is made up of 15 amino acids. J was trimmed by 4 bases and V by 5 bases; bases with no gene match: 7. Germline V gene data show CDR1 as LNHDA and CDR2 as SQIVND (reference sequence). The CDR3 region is CASSSQGVGNEKLFF. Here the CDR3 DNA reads TGTGCCAGTAGTTCCCAGGGGGTCGGTAATGAAAAACTGTTTTTT.

This CDR3 reads CASSTPSYEQYF. For the CDR3, the DNA is TGTGCCAGCAGCACCCCCAGCTACGAGCAGTACTTC. This chain joins TRBV9 and TRBJ2-7; D unresolved. The CDR3 consists of 12 residues. Per the germline V gene, CDR1 is SGDLS and CDR2 is YYNGEE. V lost 4 bases and J 3 bases, leaving 8 bases between the germline ends.

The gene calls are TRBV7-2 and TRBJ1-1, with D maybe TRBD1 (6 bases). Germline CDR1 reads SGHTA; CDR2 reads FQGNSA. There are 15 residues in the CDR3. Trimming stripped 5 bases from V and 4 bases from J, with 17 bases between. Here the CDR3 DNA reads TGTGCCAGCAGCCCGTTGACGGGACATTTCACTGAAGCTTTCTTT. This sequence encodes CASSPLTGHFTEAFF.

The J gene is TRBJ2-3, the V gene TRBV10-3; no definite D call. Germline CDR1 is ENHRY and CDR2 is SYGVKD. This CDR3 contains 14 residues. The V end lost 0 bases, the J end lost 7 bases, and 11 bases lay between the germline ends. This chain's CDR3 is CAISESTVGYTQYF. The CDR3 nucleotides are TGTGCCATCAGTGAGTCGACCGTGGGATATACGCAGTATTTT.

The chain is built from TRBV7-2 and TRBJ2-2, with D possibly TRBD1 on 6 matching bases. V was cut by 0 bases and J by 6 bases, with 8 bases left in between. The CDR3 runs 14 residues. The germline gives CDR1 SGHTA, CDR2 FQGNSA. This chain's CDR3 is CASSLAGAAGELFF. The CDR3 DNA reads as TGTGCCAGCAGCTTAGCGGGGGCGGCCGGGGAGCTGTTTTTT. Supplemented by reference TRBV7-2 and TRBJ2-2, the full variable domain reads GAGVSQSPSNKVTEKGKDVELRCDPISGHTALYWYRQSLGQGLEFLIYFQGNSAPDKSGLPSDRFSAERTGGSVSTLTIQRTQQEDSAVYLCASSLAGAAGELFFGEGSRLTVL.

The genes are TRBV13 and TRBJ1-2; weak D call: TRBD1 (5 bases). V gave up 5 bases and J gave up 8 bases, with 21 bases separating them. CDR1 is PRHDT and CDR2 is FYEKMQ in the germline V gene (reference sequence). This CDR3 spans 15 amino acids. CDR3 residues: CASSDSSQGMGGYTF. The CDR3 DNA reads TGTGCCAGCAGCGATTCGAGTCAGGGTATGGGCGGCTACACCTTC.

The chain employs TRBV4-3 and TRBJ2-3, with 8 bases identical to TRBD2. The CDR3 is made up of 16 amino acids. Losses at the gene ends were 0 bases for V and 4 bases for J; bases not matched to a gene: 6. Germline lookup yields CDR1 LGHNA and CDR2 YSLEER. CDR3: CASSQDWASGPDTQYF. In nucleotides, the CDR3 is TGCGCCAGCAGCCAAGATTGGGCTAGCGGGCCAGATACGCAGTATTTT.

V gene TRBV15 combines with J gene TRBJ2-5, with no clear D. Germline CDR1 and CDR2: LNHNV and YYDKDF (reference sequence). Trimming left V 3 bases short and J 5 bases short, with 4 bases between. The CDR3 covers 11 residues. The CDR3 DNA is TGTGCCACCAGCAGCCAGGAGACCCAGTACTTC. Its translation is CATSSQETQYF.

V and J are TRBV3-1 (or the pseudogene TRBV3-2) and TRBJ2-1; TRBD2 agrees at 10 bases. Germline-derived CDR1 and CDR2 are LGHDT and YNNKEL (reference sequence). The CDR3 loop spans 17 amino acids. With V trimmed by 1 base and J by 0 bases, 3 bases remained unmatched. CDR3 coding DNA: TGTGCCAGCAGCCAAGGGTCTAGCGGGAGCTCCTACAATGAGCAGTTCTTC. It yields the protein CASSQGSSGSSYNEQFF.

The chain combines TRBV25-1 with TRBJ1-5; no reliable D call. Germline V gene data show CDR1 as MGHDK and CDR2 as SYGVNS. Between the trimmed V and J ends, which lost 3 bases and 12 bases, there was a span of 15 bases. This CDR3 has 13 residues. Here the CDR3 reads CASSDPSLGLQHF. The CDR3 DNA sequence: TGTGCCAGCAGTGATCCCTCCCTAGGTCTCCAGCATTTT.